The 18 T cell receptor beta chains listed next were all sequenced from one sample in a study of blood T cell repertoires in COVID-19. TCRdb's copy holds only in-frame clones and misses some; the assay was immunoSEQ multiplex PCR. The sample has around 180,000 clones; approximately 83% are singletons. Specimen: peripheral blood. These receptors were obtained from a man in his sixties with acute or convalescent COVID-19.

The CDR3 DNA is TGCGCCAGCAGCCCAAGTGCCCAGACAGATACGCAGTATTTT. Its translation is CASSPSAQTDTQYF. The chain employs TRBV4-1 and TRBJ2-3; D unclear. The CDR3 runs to 14 residues. CDR1 and CDR2 from the germline V gene are MGHRA and YSYEKL. V lost 4 bases and J 3 bases, leaving 11 bases between the germline ends.

This chain joins TRBV7-2 and TRBJ2-7; TRBD2 matches at 8 bases. V was clipped by 5 bases and J by 1 base; unmatched bases: 4. This CDR3 has 14 amino acids. CDR1 and CDR2 (germline): SGHTA, FQGNSA. CDR3 DNA sequence: TGTGCCAGCAGCCCGCTAGCGGGTTCCTACGAGCAGTACTTC. This encodes CASSPLAGSYEQYF.

This chain connects TRBV4-3 to TRBJ1-2; 9 bases are a match to TRBD1. Trimming at V came to 4 bases and at J to 3 bases, leaving 9 bases not matched to a gene. This CDR3 spans 16 amino acids. CDR1 is LGHNA, CDR2 YSLEER, per germline. CDR3 protein: CASSPTPGQGDYGYTF. The CDR3 DNA reads as TGCGCCAGCAGCCCTACCCCGGGACAGGGAGACTATGGCTACACCTTC.

This clone has just one count. The V and J genes are TRBV27 and TRBJ1-5; the match to TRBD1 covers 8 bases. The ends lost 5 bases at V and 2 bases at J; junction bases unmatched: 2. Germline CDR1 reads MNHEY; CDR2 reads SMNVEV (reference sequence). This CDR3 is 14 amino acids long. CDR3 amino acids: CASSQGAGNQPQHF. CDR3 DNA: TGTGCCAGCAGTCAGGGGGCGGGCAATCAGCCCCAGCATTTT.

This chain connects TRBV18 to TRBJ1-1; 9 bases align to TRBD1. Looked up from germline, CDR1 is KGHSH and CDR2 is LQKENI. This CDR3 comprises 16 residues. V gave up 2 bases and J gave up 7 bases; unmatched junction bases: 11. The chain's CDR3 is CASSPTLQGAYNEAFF. CDR3 coding DNA: TGTGCCAGCTCACCAACTCTACAGGGGGCTTATAATGAAGCTTTCTTT.

The rearrangement links TRBV7-9 to TRBJ2-3; 8 bases match TRBD2. There are 14 residues in the CDR3. CDR1 and CDR2 from the germline V gene are SEHNR and FQNEAQ (reference sequence). V gave up 7 bases and J gave up 0 bases; unmatched junction bases: 3. The CDR3 spells CASITSGSTDTQYF. The CDR3 bases are TGTGCCAGCATCACTAGCGGTAGCACAGATACGCAGTATTTT.

This clone was detected a few times. V is TRBV12-3 or TRBV12-4 and J is TRBJ2-1; D may be TRBD2 (5 bases). With 4 bases removed from V and 6 bases from J, the gap between germline ends came to 10 bases. The CDR3 has 13 residues. The DNA for the CDR3 is TGTGCCAGCAGTTCGACCGGACTCAATGAGCAGTTCTTC. Protein: CASSSTGLNEQFF.

In this sample, this clone turned up a few times. Other DNA sequences of this sample code for an identical CDR3. This chain links TRBV5-1 with TRBJ1-1, with 7 bases lining up with TRBD1. CDR3 length: 13 residues. V was clipped by 1 base and J by 3 bases; unmatched bases: 0. Germline CDR1 reads SGHRS; CDR2 reads YFSETQ. The CDR3 DNA sequence: TGCGCCAGCAGCTTGACAGGGGACACTGAAGCTTTCTTT. Encoded protein: CASSLTGDTEAFF.

This chain joins TRBV4-3 and TRBJ2-1; 7 positions match TRBD2. J gave up 4 bases and V 4 bases, and 13 bases lay outside the gene matches. CDR1 LGHNA and CDR2 YSLEER come from the germline V gene. CDR3 length: 17 residues. CDR3 residues: CASSRTLAKEVYNEQFF. The CDR3, as DNA: TGCGCCAGCAGCCGGACACTAGCGAAGGAGGTTTACAATGAGCAGTTCTTC.

The chain is built from TRBV27 and TRBJ2-7; 12 bases line up with TRBD1. V gave up 5 bases and J gave up 8 bases; unmatched junction bases: 10. Germline CDR1 is MNHEY and CDR2 is SMNVEV (reference sequence). There are 15 residues in the CDR3. The CDR3 region has the DNA TGTGCCAGCAGTCAAAACCGGGACAGGGGGCGCAAGCAGTACTTC. Translation gives CASSQNRDRGRKQYF.

The V and J genes are TRBV9 and TRBJ2-3; 8 bases agree with TRBD1. There are 16 residues in the CDR3. Losses at the gene ends were 4 bases for V and 0 bases for J; bases not matched to a gene: 7. The germline V gene has CDR1 SGDLS and CDR2 YYNGEE. The CDR3 DNA reads TGTGCCAGCAGCCCCAGGGGGCAGCCTAGCACAGATACGCAGTATTTT. This encodes CASSPRGQPSTDTQYF.

The chain combines TRBV7-3 with TRBJ2-1, with a tentative D call TRBD2 (6 bases). The V end lost 2 bases, the J end lost 3 bases, and 11 bases lay between the germline ends. From germline, CDR1 is SGHTA and CDR2 FQGTGA. This CDR3 has 15 amino acids. CDR3 residues: CASSLGGENYNEQFF. CDR3 in DNA: TGTGCCAGCAGCTTAGGCGGGGAGAACTACAATGAGCAGTTCTTC.

This chain joins TRBV13 and TRBJ2-1; the match to TRBD2 covers 11 bases. CDR3 length: 17 amino acids. Germline V gives CDR1 PRHDT, CDR2 FYEKMQ (reference sequence). Trimming took 5 bases from V and 9 from J; bases not matched to a gene: 15. CDR3 sequence reads: CASSLKYRLAGQGEQFF. Written as DNA, the CDR3 is TGTGCCAGCAGCCTAAAATACCGACTAGCGGGACAGGGTGAGCAGTTCTTC.

The chain couples TRBV24-1 to TRBJ2-3; 9 bases are a match to TRBD2. The CDR3 is 17 amino acids. Germline lookup yields CDR1 KGHDR and CDR2 SFDVKD. The junction had 12 bases not matched to a gene; V was cut back by 4 bases and J by 5 bases. The CDR3 sequence: CATSDRAVAGGLDTQYF. CDR3 bases: TGTGCCACCAGTGACCGGGCGGTGGCGGGAGGGTTAGATACGCAGTATTTT.

V and J are TRBV18 and TRBJ2-5; D might be TRBD2 (5 bases). Trimming took off 5 bases at V and 0 bases at J, with 7 bases between the two ends. The CDR3 consists of 13 residues. The V gene's germline CDR1 is KGHSH and CDR2 LQKENI. The CDR3: CASSEGHQETQYF. CDR3 sequence (DNA): TGTGCCAGCTCAGAGGGCCACCAAGAGACCCAGTACTTC.

The V call is TRBV10-2, the J call TRBJ1-6; TRBD1 might be the D (6 bases). The germline CDR1 and CDR2 sequences are WSHSY and SAAADI. The CDR3 covers 14 residues. Between the trimmed V and J ends, which lost 6 bases and 7 bases, there was a span of 13 bases. The CDR3 nucleotides read TGCGCCAGCAGCACAGGGACGGAAAATTCACCCCTCCACTTT. Protein: CASSTGTENSPLHF.

The chain uses TRBV19 and TRBJ2-2; 8 nucleotides match TRBD1. Germline assignment: CDR1 LNHDA and CDR2 SQIVND (reference sequence). This CDR3 region has 14 residues. V lost 4 bases to trimming and J lost 4 bases; unmatched junction nucleotides: 2. CDR3 loop: CASSKTGATGELFF. The CDR3 region has the DNA TGTGCCAGTAGTAAGACAGGGGCCACCGGGGAGCTGTTTTTT.

This sequence joins TRBV9 and TRBJ2-1; 10 bases agree with TRBD1. Germline assignment: CDR1 SGDLS and CDR2 YYNGEE. This CDR3 spans 16 amino acids. After removal of 4 bases from V and 5 bases from J, the junction contained 9 bases not matched to a gene. The CDR3 region has the DNA TGTGCCAGCAGCTCAACCGGGACAGGGGCGAACAATGAGCAGTTCTTC. It codes for CASSSTGTGANNEQFF.